The 10 T cell receptor beta chains below all came from one sample that was sequenced in a study of memory CD4+ T cells and cytomegalovirus serostatus. Method: immunoSEQ multiplex PCR; TCRdb's copy keeps in-frame clones and lacks some. Of 80,000 or so clones listed, around 80% are singletons. Single viable CD3+CD4+CD8-CD45RO+ cells were sorted as the memory CD4+ T cells. The sequenced sample was memory CD4+ T cells from blood. The receptor source for this set is an adult in good health and CMV-seropositive.

J is TRBJ2-1 and V is TRBV6-6, with TRBD1 matching over 9 bases. CDR1 is MNHNY, CDR2 SVGAGI, per germline (reference sequence). The CDR3 totals 13 residues. The trim removed 8 bases at V and 6 bases at J, leaving 5 bases unmatched. CDR3 amino acids: CASEGQGINEQFF. DNA for the CDR3: TGTGCCAGCGAGGGACAGGGTATCAATGAGCAGTTCTTC.

This clone appeared a few times. In nucleotides, the CDR3 is TGTGCCAGCAGCTTGGGGACGGCTACAGGGGAGACCCAGTACTTC. Translation: CASSLGTATGETQYF. The gene calls are TRBV5-6 and TRBJ2-5; D is perhaps TRBD1 (6 bases). Trimming took 0 bases from V and 5 from J, leaving 14 bases between them. This CDR3 region has 15 residues. Germline V CDR1 and CDR2: SGHDT, YYEEEE.

This rearrangement joins TRBV30 to TRBJ2-5; 16 bases are shared with TRBD2. Germline V gene lookup returns CDR1 GTSNPN and CDR2 SVGIG (reference sequence). This CDR3 has 16 amino acids. Trimming took 2 bases from V and 4 from J; bases not matched to a gene: 4. The CDR3 here is CAWSPGTSGRGETQYF. The CDR3, as DNA: TGTGCCTGGAGTCCAGGGACTAGCGGGAGGGGAGAGACCCAGTACTTC. Drawing the rest from reference TRBV30 and TRBJ2-5, the complete variable domain is SQTIHQWPATLVQPVGSPLSLECTVEGTSNPNLYWYRQAAGRGLQLLFYSVGIGQISSEVPQNLSASRPQDRQFILSSKKLLLSDSGFYLCAWSPGTSGRGETQYFGPGTRLLVL.

This clone came up a few times. The V gene is TRBV11-2, the J gene TRBJ2-4, with D tentatively TRBD1 or TRBD2 (5 bases each). The germline V and J ends were trimmed by 4 bases and 2 bases, with 21 bases remaining between them. The CDR3 is 18 residues long. Germline assignment: CDR1 SGHAT and CDR2 FQNNGV. In DNA, the CDR3 is TGTGCCAGCAGCTCGCTCGGATGGGGACGGCCGACCAAAAACATTCAGTACTTC. Amino acids: CASSSLGWGRPTKNIQYF.

The chain employs TRBV28 and TRBJ1-1, with no clear D. V was clipped by 2 bases and J by 11 bases, with 18 bases between them. The length of the CDR3 is 14 residues. Germline V lookup: CDR1 MDHEN, CDR2 SYDVKM. CDR3 nucleotides: TGTGCCAGCAGTTTAGGTTTAGTTTCGGGGTACGCTTTCTTT. Translation gives CASSLGLVSGYAFF.

CDR3 region: CASSLGLADQETQYF. The CDR3, as DNA: TGCGCCAGCAGCTTGGGGCTAGCCGACCAAGAGACCCAGTACTTC. The V and J genes are TRBV5-1 and TRBJ2-5, with a possible D match to TRBD2 (5 bases). The V gene lost 0 bases and the J gene lost 0 bases, with 9 bases spanning the gap. The germline V gene has CDR1 SGHRS and CDR2 YFSETQ. This CDR3 spans 15 amino acids.

This chain uses TRBV7-2 with TRBJ2-5, with 7 bases fitting TRBD2. The CDR3 totals 16 residues. Per the germline V gene, CDR1 is SGHTA and CDR2 is FQGNSA. With 2 bases clipped from V and 5 bases from J, the junction kept 11 bases outside the gene matches. The DNA of the CDR3 is TGTGCCAGCAGCTTACGGGGTGACGGGAGGTGGGAGACCCAGTACTTC. Translation: CASSLRGDGRWETQYF.

This chain joins TRBV30 and TRBJ1-5; D uncertain. Germline V lookup: CDR1 GTSNPN, CDR2 SVGIG (reference sequence). This CDR3 contains 13 residues. Trimming cost V 2 bases and J 4 bases, with 9 bases left between them. CDR3 residues: CAWSPAGNQPQHF. The CDR3 DNA reads TGTGCCTGGAGTCCCGCGGGAAATCAGCCCCAGCATTTT.

The chain joins TRBV29-1 to TRBJ1-5; TRBD1 might be the D (5 bases). The CDR3 is 12 residues long. Deletions cut 4 bases from V and 6 bases from J, with 10 bases between. Germline assignment: CDR1 SQVTM and CDR2 ANQGSEA. The CDR3 protein is CSVGGGSQPQHF. The CDR3 DNA is TGCAGCGTTGGCGGGGGAAGTCAGCCCCAGCATTTT. Supplemented by reference TRBV29-1 and TRBJ1-5, the full variable domain reads SAVISQKPSRDICQRGTSLTIQCQVDSQVTMMFWYRQQPGQSLTLIATANQGSEATYESGFVIDKFPISRPNLTFSTLTVSNMSPEDSSIYLCSVGGGSQPQHFGDGTRLSIL.

The chain uses TRBV29-1 and TRBJ1-2, with unresolved D. The germline V and J ends were trimmed by 0 bases and 6 bases, with 11 bases remaining between them. Germline V gives CDR1 SQVTM, CDR2 ANQGSEA. This CDR3 region has 13 residues. In nucleotides, the CDR3 is TGCAGCGTTGAAGATTCTTCAGGCCATGGCTACACCTTC. Translation: CSVEDSSGHGYTF. The full variable domain, in which reference TRBV29-1 and TRBJ1-2 provide the parts outside the CDR3, is SAVISQKPSRDICQRGTSLTIQCQVDSQVTMMFWYRQQPGQSLTLIATANQGSEATYESGFVIDKFPISRPNLTFSTLTVSNMSPEDSSIYLCSVEDSSGHGYTFGSGTRLTVV.